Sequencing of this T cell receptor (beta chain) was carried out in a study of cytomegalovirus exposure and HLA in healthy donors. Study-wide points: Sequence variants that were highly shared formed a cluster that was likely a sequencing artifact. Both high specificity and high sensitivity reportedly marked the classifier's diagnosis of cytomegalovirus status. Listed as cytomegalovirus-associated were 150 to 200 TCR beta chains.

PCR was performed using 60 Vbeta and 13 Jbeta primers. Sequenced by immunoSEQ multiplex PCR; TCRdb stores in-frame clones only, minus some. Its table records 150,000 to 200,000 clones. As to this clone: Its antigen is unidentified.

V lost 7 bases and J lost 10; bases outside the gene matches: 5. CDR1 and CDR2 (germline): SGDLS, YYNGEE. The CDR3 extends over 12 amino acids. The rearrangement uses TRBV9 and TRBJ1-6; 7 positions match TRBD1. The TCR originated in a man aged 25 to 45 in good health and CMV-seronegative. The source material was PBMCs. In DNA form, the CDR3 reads TGTGCCAGCGGGGACAGACAGTCACCCCTCCACTTT. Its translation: CASGDRQSPLHF.